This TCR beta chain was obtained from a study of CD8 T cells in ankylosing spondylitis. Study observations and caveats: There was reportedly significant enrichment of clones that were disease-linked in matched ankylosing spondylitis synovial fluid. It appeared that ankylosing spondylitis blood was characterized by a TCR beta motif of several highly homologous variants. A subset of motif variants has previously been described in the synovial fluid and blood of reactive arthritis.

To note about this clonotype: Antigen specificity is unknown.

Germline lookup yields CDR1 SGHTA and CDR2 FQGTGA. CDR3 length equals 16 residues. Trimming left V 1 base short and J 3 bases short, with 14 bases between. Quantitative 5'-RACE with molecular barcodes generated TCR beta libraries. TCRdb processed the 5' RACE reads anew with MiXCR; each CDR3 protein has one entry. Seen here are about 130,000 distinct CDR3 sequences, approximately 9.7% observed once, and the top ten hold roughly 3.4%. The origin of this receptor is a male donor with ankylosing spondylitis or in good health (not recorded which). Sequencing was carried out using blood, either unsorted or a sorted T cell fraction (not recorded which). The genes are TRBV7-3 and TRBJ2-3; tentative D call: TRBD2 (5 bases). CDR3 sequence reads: CASSLRRTGLTDTQYF. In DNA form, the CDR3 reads TGTGCCAGCAGCTTAAGAAGGACCGGACTTACAGATACGCAGTATTTT.